This T cell receptor (beta chain) derives from a study of T cell responses to AZD1222 COVID-19 vaccine. Libraries were prepared by immunoSEQ multiplex PCR; TCRdb keeps only in-frame clonotypes and omits some of them. The data show under 150,000 clones, approximately 94% seen once. CDR3 length equals 15 residues. Germline V gives CDR1 ENHRY, CDR2 SYGVKD. Trimming took 0 bases from V and 2 from J, leaving 9 bases between them. The sequences come from peripheral blood, collected on day 0 of AZD1222 vaccination. The chain recombines TRBV10-3 with TRBJ2-3; D is perhaps TRBD1 (6 bases). This receptor was identified in an adult in good health. This CDR3 is CAISESTGNTDTQYF. The CDR3, as DNA: TGTGCCATCAGTGAGTCGACAGGAAACACAGATACGCAGTATTTT.